This T cell receptor beta chain was sequenced during a study of cytomegalovirus exposure and HLA in healthy donors. Overall study results and limits: Associated with HLA alleles at 0.05 false discovery rate in a later analysis were approximately 17,000 TCR beta sequences.

Germline CDR1 and CDR2: WSHSY and SAAADI. Trimming cost V 5 bases and J 7 bases, with 14 bases left between them. The CDR3 has 13 amino acids. The PCR contained 60 Vbeta and 13 Jbeta primers. Produced via immunoSEQ multiplex PCR; TCRdb's table is partial and in-frame only. Of about 94,000 clones detected, roughly 77% appear once; the ten largest clones hold 10%. This clone appeared once. Its antigen is not known. Sequences were obtained from PBMCs. This clonotype was obtained from a human donor in good health. The V and J genes are TRBV10-2 and TRBJ1-2; weak D call: TRBD1 (5 bases). CDR3 region: CASSSGLVGGYTF. CDR3 DNA: TGCGCCAGCAGTTCAGGGCTAGTGGGTGGCTACACCTTC.